A selection of T cell receptor beta chains follows, all from one sample in a study of T-cell memory formation after mild COVID-19. MiXCR, run by TCRdb on the 5' RACE reads, gives a single entry per CDR3 protein. Of around 370,000 distinct CDR3 sequences in the sample, around 20% were seen once. The specimen was PBMCs or a T cell subset sorted from them (not recorded which). Every receptor here comes from an adult woman who had mild COVID-19 (a few samples of this study predate the infection). Cell type and time point are not known. CDR3s include the opening cysteine and the closing phenylalanine or tryptophan. Each record gives: CDR3 DNA, CDR3 protein, J gene, clone size, V gene, D gene. D genes are given only for firm matches. Not all rows give a size; the values are once, few, many and, for expanded clones, a class.

CDR3 DNA: TGCGCCAGCAGCTTGGCCAGCCCAGATACGCAGTATTTT; CDR3 protein: CASSLASPDTQYF; J gene: TRBJ2-3; clone size: few; V gene: TRBV5-1; D gene: .
CDR3 DNA: TGTGCCAGCAGTCTACTAGCGGCCTTTTCCTACAATGAGCAGTTCTTC; CDR3 protein: CASSLLAAFSYNEQFF; J gene: TRBJ2-1; clone size: .; V gene: TRBV12-3/TRBV12-4; D gene: TRBD2
CDR3 DNA: TGTGCCACCAGCAGAGATGACAGGGGAGGCACAGATACGCAGTATTTT; CDR3 protein: CATSRDDRGGTDTQYF; J gene: TRBJ2-3; clone size: few; V gene: TRBV15; D gene: TRBD1
CDR3 DNA: TGCAGCGTGAACCCCGGGACAGGGGGCACTGAAGCTTTCTTT; CDR3 protein: CSVNPGTGGTEAFF; J gene: TRBJ1-1; clone size: .; V gene: TRBV29-1; D gene: TRBD1
CDR3 DNA: TGCAGCGTTGTGGGGGCAGGGTCCGAGCAGTACTTC; CDR3 protein: CSVVGAGSEQYF; J gene: TRBJ2-7; clone size: .; V gene: TRBV29-1; D gene: .
CDR3 DNA: TGTGCCAGCAGTTTCGGCGGGTTTCTGAACACTGAAGCTTTCTTT; CDR3 protein: CASSFGGFLNTEAFF; J gene: TRBJ1-1; clone size: .; V gene: TRBV6-5; D gene: .
CDR3 DNA: TGTGCCAGCAGTTACTCGCTTGGTTATGAGCAGTTCTTC; CDR3 protein: CASSYSLGYEQFF; J gene: TRBJ2-1; clone size: few; V gene: TRBV6-5; D gene: .
CDR3 DNA: TGTGCCAGCAGCGCTGAACAGGGGGCTTTTCGACAGCCCCAGCATTTT; CDR3 protein: CASSAEQGAFRQPQHF; J gene: TRBJ1-5; clone size: few; V gene: TRBV7-9; D gene: TRBD1
CDR3 DNA: TGCAGTGCTATCCCGCCGGGGCCAGGGTATCCAGATACGCAGTATTTT; CDR3 protein: CSAIPPGPGYPDTQYF; J gene: TRBJ2-3; clone size: once; V gene: TRBV20-1; D gene: .
CDR3 DNA: TGTGCCAGCAGCTTAGAATCGGGACAGGGTCACGAGCAGTACTTC; CDR3 protein: CASSLESGQGHEQYF; J gene: TRBJ2-7; clone size: few; V gene: TRBV7-2; D gene: TRBD1
CDR3 DNA: TGTGCCAGCAGCATGAACCTGAACACTGAAGCTTTCTTT; CDR3 protein: CASSMNLNTEAFF; J gene: TRBJ1-1; clone size: few; V gene: TRBV6-2/TRBV6-3; D gene: .
CDR3 DNA: TGTGCCAGCAGCCATGGACTTGTGAACACTGAAGCTTTCTTT; CDR3 protein: CASSHGLVNTEAFF; J gene: TRBJ1-1; clone size: .; V gene: TRBV14; D gene: .
CDR3 DNA: TGTGCCAGCACCCCACGGGGGGGGGCCTCGAACACCGGGGAGCTGTTTTTT; CDR3 protein: CASTPRGGASNTGELFF; J gene: TRBJ2-2; clone size: many; V gene: TRBV9; D gene: TRBD2
CDR3 DNA: TGTGCCAGCAGCTTTGGGGCAGTTAATGGGTACACTGAAGCTTTCTTT; CDR3 protein: CASSFGAVNGYTEAFF; J gene: TRBJ1-1; clone size: few; V gene: TRBV7-9; D gene: .
CDR3 DNA: TGCAGCGTTGTTTCTCTAGCGGAAGACCAGGGAGATACGCAGTATTTT; CDR3 protein: CSVVSLAEDQGDTQYF; J gene: TRBJ2-3; clone size: few; V gene: TRBV29-1; D gene: TRBD2
CDR3 DNA: TGTGCCAGCAGTTTAGGGAACAGGGGTGAAAAACTGTTTTTT; CDR3 protein: CASSLGNRGEKLFF; J gene: TRBJ1-4; clone size: few; V gene: TRBV12-3/TRBV12-4; D gene: TRBD1
CDR3 DNA: TGCAGTGCCCCCAAAGTGGGAATGATGGAGACCCAGTACTTC; CDR3 protein: CSAPKVGMMETQYF; J gene: TRBJ2-5; clone size: few; V gene: TRBV20-1; D gene: .
CDR3 DNA: TGTGCCAGCAGCTTAGCCCCAGCTAATCAGCCCCAGCATTTT; CDR3 protein: CASSLAPANQPQHF; J gene: TRBJ1-5; clone size: .; V gene: TRBV13; D gene: .
CDR3 DNA: TGTGCCAGCTCACCTCCCGGGACCCTTTTAGCCAAAAACATTCAGTACTTC; CDR3 protein: CASSPPGTLLAKNIQYF; J gene: TRBJ2-4; clone size: .; V gene: TRBV18; D gene: .
CDR3 DNA: TGTGCCAGCAGTTCGTCCTGGGGTCGGGAGACCCAGTACTTC; CDR3 protein: CASSSSWGRETQYF; J gene: TRBJ2-5; clone size: few; V gene: TRBV12-3/TRBV12-4; D gene: .
CDR3 DNA: TGCAGCGTTGATTTCCCCTCGGGCACTGAAGCTTTCTTT; CDR3 protein: CSVDFPSGTEAFF; J gene: TRBJ1-1; clone size: .; V gene: TRBV29-1; D gene: .
CDR3 DNA: TGTGCCAGCAGGGAACAGGGTGGAGAGACCCAGTACTTC; CDR3 protein: CASREQGGETQYF; J gene: TRBJ2-5; clone size: .; V gene: TRBV7-9; D gene: .
CDR3 DNA: TGTGCCATCAGTGAGTCGAAGGGACAAGAGACCCAGTACTTC; CDR3 protein: CAISESKGQETQYF; J gene: TRBJ2-5; clone size: .; V gene: TRBV10-3; D gene: .
CDR3 DNA: TGCGCCAGCAGCCAAGATAGCCAGGAGAACACTGAAGCTTTCTTT; CDR3 protein: CASSQDSQENTEAFF; J gene: TRBJ1-1; clone size: once; V gene: TRBV4-1; D gene: .
CDR3 DNA: TGTGCCACCAGTAAGTCTAGCGGGGGGCCTAACAATGAGCAGTTCTTC; CDR3 protein: CATSKSSGGPNNEQFF; J gene: TRBJ2-1; clone size: .; V gene: TRBV24-1; D gene: TRBD2
CDR3 DNA: TGTGCCAGCAGCTTAAAGGGGCGTGGGGCCAACGTCCTGACTTTC; CDR3 protein: CASSLKGRGANVLTF; J gene: TRBJ2-6; clone size: few; V gene: TRBV7-9; D gene: .
CDR3 DNA: TGTGCCAGCAGACCCCAGGGGGCGGATGAAGCTTTCTTT; CDR3 protein: CASRPQGADEAFF; J gene: TRBJ1-1; clone size: .; V gene: TRBV27; D gene: TRBD1
CDR3 DNA: TGTGCCAGCACCCATGCGGGACTACGGGGAGAGACCCAGTACTTC; CDR3 protein: CASTHAGLRGETQYF; J gene: TRBJ2-5; clone size: .; V gene: TRBV3-1; D gene: TRBD2
CDR3 DNA: TGTGCCACCGCCCCCGGGGGTGCTTACGAGCAGTACTTC; CDR3 protein: CATAPGGAYEQYF; J gene: TRBJ2-7; clone size: .; V gene: TRBV24-1; D gene: .
CDR3 DNA: TGCAGCGCATATACAGGGGGTGATGGCTACACCTTC; CDR3 protein: CSAYTGGDGYTF; J gene: TRBJ1-2; clone size: few; V gene: TRBV29-1; D gene: TRBD1
CDR3 DNA: TGTGCCAGCAGCTTAGAGACAGGCAGACGGGGCTACACCTTC; CDR3 protein: CASSLETGRRGYTF; J gene: TRBJ1-2; clone size: once; V gene: TRBV7-9; D gene: .
CDR3 DNA: TGTGCCAGCAGCTTAGAGGGACAGGGTACCCAATTTAACACCGGGGAGCTGTTTTTT; CDR3 protein: CASSLEGQGTQFNTGELFF; J gene: TRBJ2-2; clone size: few; V gene: TRBV7-6; D gene: TRBD1
CDR3 DNA: TGTGCCAGCTCTCGGTCGGGACAGACTACCTACGAGCAGTACTTC; CDR3 protein: CASSRSGQTTYEQYF; J gene: TRBJ2-7; clone size: .; V gene: TRBV18; D gene: TRBD1
CDR3 DNA: TGTGCCAGCACGTGGGGGCTCACCGGGGAGCTGTTTTTT; CDR3 protein: CASTWGLTGELFF; J gene: TRBJ2-2; clone size: .; V gene: TRBV5-5; D gene: .
CDR3 DNA: TGTGCCAGCAGACCCGGACTAGCGGGAGGATCGGCGGGTGAGCAGTTCTTC; CDR3 protein: CASRPGLAGGSAGEQFF; J gene: TRBJ2-1; clone size: .; V gene: TRBV12-3/TRBV12-4; D gene: TRBD2
CDR3 DNA: TGTGCCAGCACCCCCTCAAGGGACATTCAGTACTTC; CDR3 protein: CASTPSRDIQYF; J gene: TRBJ2-4; clone size: .; V gene: TRBV28; D gene: .
CDR3 DNA: TGTGCCAGCAGTCCACAGGGGCGAGGCTACACCTTC; CDR3 protein: CASSPQGRGYTF; J gene: TRBJ1-2; clone size: .; V gene: TRBV12-3/TRBV12-4; D gene: TRBD1
CDR3 DNA: TGCGCCAGCAGCCAAGATGAACACAGCACGACTGTCTATGGCTACACCTTC; CDR3 protein: CASSQDEHSTTVYGYTF; J gene: TRBJ1-2; clone size: .; V gene: TRBV4-3; D gene: .
CDR3 DNA: TGTGCCAGCAGTCAAACGTCCTTAGCGGGGGCTCAGAGGGAGCAGTACTTC; CDR3 protein: CASSQTSLAGAQREQYF; J gene: TRBJ2-7; clone size: .; V gene: TRBV12-3/TRBV12-4; D gene: TRBD2
CDR3 DNA: TGTGCCATCAGTGAGTCTAGCGGGGGACGCACAGATACGCAGTATTTT; CDR3 protein: CAISESSGGRTDTQYF; J gene: TRBJ2-3; clone size: .; V gene: TRBV10-3; D gene: TRBD2
CDR3 DNA: TGTGCCAGCAGCCCGGGGACAGGGAGTTCGAGAGAGCAGTACTTC; CDR3 protein: CASSPGTGSSREQYF; J gene: TRBJ2-7; clone size: .; V gene: TRBV7-3; D gene: TRBD1
CDR3 DNA: TGTGCCAGCAGCTCCGGGCCGACTAGCGGCCCCTACAATGAGCAGTTCTTC; CDR3 protein: CASSSGPTSGPYNEQFF; J gene: TRBJ2-1; clone size: .; V gene: TRBV5-5; D gene: TRBD2
CDR3 DNA: TGCGCCAGCAGCTTTGAGAGGACAGGCCCCCCGGGTCGGGCCAACGTCCTGACTTTC; CDR3 protein: CASSFERTGPPGRANVLTF; J gene: TRBJ2-6; clone size: .; V gene: TRBV5-1; D gene: TRBD1
CDR3 DNA: TGCAGTGCTGGCCCGGGGGGACTCTCCTACAATGAGCAGTTCTTC; CDR3 protein: CSAGPGGLSYNEQFF; J gene: TRBJ2-1; clone size: .; V gene: TRBV20-1; D gene: TRBD2
CDR3 DNA: TGCGCGGCGGGCCCCCAAGAGACCCAGTACTTC; CDR3 protein: CAAGPQETQYF; J gene: TRBJ2-5; clone size: .; V gene: TRBV29-1; D gene: .
CDR3 DNA: TGTGCCATAATGCGGGCTGGGGACACTGAAGCTTTCTTT; CDR3 protein: CAIMRAGDTEAFF; J gene: TRBJ1-1; clone size: .; V gene: TRBV24-1; D gene: .
CDR3 DNA: TGTGCCAGCAGTTACAGGGTTTACAATGAGCAGTTCTTC; CDR3 protein: CASSYRVYNEQFF; J gene: TRBJ2-1; clone size: .; V gene: TRBV6-5; D gene: .
CDR3 DNA: TGCAGCGTAGGCGGGGGGATCAACACCGGGGAGCTGTTTTTT; CDR3 protein: CSVGGGINTGELFF; J gene: TRBJ2-2; clone size: few; V gene: TRBV29-1; D gene: TRBD2
CDR3 DNA: TGTGCCAGCAGCTTGGGAGTTAACATTCAGTACTTC; CDR3 protein: CASSLGVNIQYF; J gene: TRBJ2-4; clone size: once; V gene: TRBV7-2; D gene: .
CDR3 DNA: TGCAGCCTTAGCGCAGATACGCAGTATTTT; CDR3 protein: CSLSADTQYF; J gene: TRBJ2-3; clone size: few; V gene: TRBV29-1; D gene: .
CDR3 DNA: TGTGCCAGCAGCCAAGCCCTGGGACAGCAAGAGACCCAGTACTTC; CDR3 protein: CASSQALGQQETQYF; J gene: TRBJ2-5; clone size: .; V gene: TRBV3-1; D gene: TRBD1